The source of this TCR beta chain is a study of shared clonotypes between healthy human individuals. Study at large: The donor pool was made up of a couple of women and three men aged 18 to 49.

CDR1 is MNHEY, CDR2 SVGAGI, per germline. The CDR3 consists of 13 residues. Trimming pared 8 bases from V and 7 bases from J, leaving 15 bases between. Per the study methods: Filtering of immunoSEQ junctional sequences could not match full-length read filtering. TCRdb's copy holds only in-frame clones and misses some; the assay was immunoSEQ multiplex PCR. V and J calls and clone size are as listed in that table; D and trimming were resolved from the DNA. The sample lists some 1 million clones, 65% to 75% occurring once. Each donor was a Caucasian adult residing in Nashville, Tennessee. The sequencing sample was made of memory CD4+ T cells sorted from blood. Documented subset: CD45RA-negative fraction. The V gene is TRBV6-5, the J gene TRBJ2-1, with D possibly TRBD1 on 5 matching bases. The TCR originated in a man aged 18 to 29 in good health. The DNA for the CDR3 is TGTGCCAGCGCGAGGACACGGCAAAATGAGCAGTTCTTC. This gives the protein CASARTRQNEQFF.